This T cell receptor (beta chain) was obtained from a study of T-cell reconstitution after alpha-beta-depleted transplantation in children (dated by TCRdb to the mid-2010s). Context from the whole study: Using TCR repertoire profiling, the study followed T-cell immune reconstitution in a quantitative way in children after TCRalphabeta/CD19-depleted allogeneic hematopoietic cell transplantation. The paper's findings and limits, for the study overall: About two months after transplant, the apparently early recovery of alphabetaT-cell counts reportedly depended on just several hundred clones that had expanded rapidly and came from non-depleted graft cells. Over subsequent months, a decline in hyperexpanded clone frequencies was noted, and after one year, T-cell counts and TCRbeta diversity were mostly ascribed to newly produced T cells. In some patients, the high TCRbeta diversity seen at day 60 was put down to recipient T cells and intrathymic progenitors that had survived conditioning.

The sample's treatment or condition label, in plain terms: allogeneic hematopoietic cell transplantation with graft depleted of TCRalphabeta T cells and CD19 B cells. TCRalphabeta/CD19-depleted allogeneic hematopoietic cell grafts were given to the transplant recipients, all of whom were children. The protocol used for the library was PCR. Sequenced on an Illumina HiSeq 2500. To normalize quantification of the TCRbeta repertoire, the TCR libraries were built with molecular barcoding that relied on unique molecular identifiers. TCRdb applied fastp at Q25 and MiXCR to the public reads, then kept only in-frame beta chains. When rows share a CDR3 protein, they turn into one entry using the most common DNA and genes. This sample holds some 440,000 distinct CDR3 sequences; around 16% were observed only once. Clones ranked in the top ten supply over 25% of the sample. Relative to germline, V is 0 bases shorter and J is 5 bases shorter, with 8 bases between their ends. The germline V gene provides CDR1 LGHNA and CDR2 YSLEER. From its cysteine to its phenylalanine, the CDR3 spans 14 amino acids. Just the 42-base CDR3 DNA is kept, in frame starting at base 1.

Concerning this clonotype itself: Its antigen specificity is not known. Base qualities are missing; no much larger clone stands one base away.

The sample was PBMCs, mostly from graft donor cells, taken 360 days after TCRalphabeta/CD19-depleted stem cell transplant. The TCR was taken from a boy younger than two who had a stem cell transplant for Wiskott-Aldrich syndrome, so the T cells may come from the graft donor. In this chain, TRBV4-3 is recombined with TRBJ1-3; no confident D gene assignment can be made. In nucleotides, the sequence is TGCGCCAGCAGCCAAGATCACACCAGAAACACCATATATTTT. It specifies CASSQDHTRNTIYF.